This section outlines one T cell receptor beta chain sequence together with its context. The CDR3 contains 15 residues. Per germline, CDR1 SGHAT and CDR2 FQNNGV. V gave up 1 base and J gave up 2 bases, with 11 bases separating them. This specimen comes from a study of blood T cell repertoires in COVID-19. Clones were read by immunoSEQ multiplex PCR, and TCRdb kept only the in-frame ones, dropping some. The sample lists under 150,000 clones; roughly 84% were seen once. The gene calls are TRBV11-2 and TRBJ2-5; no clear D gene. Sample: PBMCs or T cells enriched from blood (not recorded which). The origin of this receptor is a man aged 35-49 years with acute COVID-19. The CDR3 sequence: CASSLGADGQETQYF. The CDR3 region has the DNA TGTGCCAGCAGCTTAGGAGCCGATGGTCAAGAGACCCAGTACTTC.